The source of this T cell receptor (beta chain) is a study of blood T cell repertoires in COVID-19. Whole-study context: There were acute and convalescent COVID-19 samples, and they came from the United States, Italy and Spain. Nucleic acid was either cDNA or gDNA, and it came from T cells, B-cell-depleted T cells, or PBMCs.

Enrolled during active infection, Seattle patients were then followed longitudinally. In the source study's methods: Estimation of nucleated cell counts was performed using reference gene primer amplification. Libraries were prepared by immunoSEQ multiplex PCR; TCRdb keeps only in-frame clonotypes and omits some of them. V and J calls and clone size are those listed in that table; D and trimming were worked out from the DNA. The sample has 200,000 to 300,000 clones, about 90% seen once. The CDR3 consists of 14 residues. Germline CDR1 KGHSH, CDR2 LQKENI. V lost 3 bases to trimming and J lost 3 bases, with 11 bases between them.

The source of this sequence is a man under 40 with COVID-19, enrolled during active disease. The sample was peripheral blood. V usage is TRBV18 and J usage is TRBJ1-2; weak D call: TRBD1 (5 bases). DNA of the CDR3: TGTGCCAGCTCACCCTCGGGGGTTGACTATGGCTACACCTTC. Protein product: CASSPSGVDYGYTF.